This T cell receptor (beta chain) was recovered during a study of blood T cell repertoires in COVID-19. This CDR3 comprises 14 residues. CDR1 and CDR2 (germline): SQVTM, ANQGSEA. Between the trimmed V and J ends, which lost 4 bases and 3 bases, there was a span of 12 bases. In the original analysis: Cell counts per sample came from amplifying reference gene primers. Generated by immunoSEQ multiplex PCR, the TCRdb table keeps only in-frame clones and is missing some. Clone size and V and J calls were adopted from that table, with D and trimming inferred from the DNA. The sample yields approximately 300,000 clones, 89% seen once.

The chain uses TRBV29-1 and TRBJ2-2; D ambiguous. Input material: peripheral blood. The TCR sequence derives from a young man who had recovered from COVID-19. The DNA of the CDR3 is TGCAGCGTTGGAGACTGGAGAGACACCGGGGAGCTGTTTTTT. This sequence encodes CSVGDWRDTGELFF.